What follows describes a single T cell receptor beta chain. Its antigen remains unidentified. The source of the sample is a study of T cell repertoires in cytomegalovirus infection. Overall study: Through public TCR beta signatures, both CMV infection and matching HLA type were indicated. Study-wide results and limits: Using cumulative public TCR beta family frequency, the authors identified those who carried CMV together with the relevant HLA.

TCRdb reprocessed the reads via MiXCR and lists one record per CDR3 protein. The data hold about 69,000 distinct CDR3 sequences, with about 26% observed a single time. Trimming took off 4 bases at V and 4 bases at J, with 5 bases between the two ends. The CDR3 sequence is 12 residues long. The V call is TRBV12-3 or TRBV12-4, the J call TRBJ2-1; no definite D call. Specimen: CD8+ T cells from cultured PBMCs, collected from culture after CMV antigen stimulation. This sequence originates from a human donor in good health (CMV status not recorded). Some clones in this sample may be carry-over from other donors' samples. CDR3 nucleotides: TGTGCCAGCAGTTCCACTTACAATGAGCAGTTCTTC. This codes for CASSSTYNEQFF.